This T cell receptor beta chain was captured in a study of cytomegalovirus exposure and HLA in healthy donors. Vbeta (60) and Jbeta (13) primers were used in the PCR. Produced via immunoSEQ multiplex PCR; TCRdb's table is partial and in-frame only. The sample gives fewer than 200,000 clones, about 70% of which show up once; just under 4.5% is in the top ten. The CDR3 loop spans 11 amino acids. Between the trimmed V and J ends, which lost 6 bases and 8 bases, there was a span of 7 bases. CDR1 PRHDT and CDR2 FYEKMQ come from the germline V gene (reference sequence). This clonotype was obtained from a woman between 18 and 29 years old in good health and CMV-seropositive. J is TRBJ2-2 and V is TRBV13; D is undetermined. The sequencing sample was made of PBMCs. This chain's CDR3 is CASSYMGELFF. CDR3 coding DNA: TGTGCCAGCAGTTACATGGGGGAGCTGTTTTTT.